This TCR beta chain was captured in a study of CD8+ T cells in alopecia areata. Study-level findings and limits: Lesional scalp exceeded normal scalp in clonality, especially in alopecia totalis/universalis. Among patients, TCR sharing was less clear than in mice, a difference possibly due in part to HLA diversity in the patient population. Normal skin contains resident alphabeta T cells, and these are also sequenced in scalp samples.

Details on this clone: The antigen is not known.

Cell sorting was applied to PBMCs, and CD4+ and CD8+ T cells were collected. In each case, RNA was isolated and then reverse transcribed into cDNA as the sequencing template. The method was immunoSEQ multiplex PCR; TCRdb's version includes in-frame clones alone and lacks a portion of them. Of some 160,000 clones in the sample, approximately 65% were seen once. Trimming removed 6 bases from V and 0 bases from J, with 6 bases in between. There are 13 residues in the CDR3. CDR1 and CDR2 from the germline V gene are LNHDA and SQIVND (reference sequence). Sample: CD8+ T cells sorted from blood. The TCR originated in a human donor in good health. This chain joins TRBV19 and TRBJ2-1; D perhaps matches TRBD2 (5 bases). CDR3 sequence (DNA): TGTGCCAGTAGGGGGAGCTCCTACAATGAGCAGTTCTTC. This translates into CASRGSSYNEQFF.